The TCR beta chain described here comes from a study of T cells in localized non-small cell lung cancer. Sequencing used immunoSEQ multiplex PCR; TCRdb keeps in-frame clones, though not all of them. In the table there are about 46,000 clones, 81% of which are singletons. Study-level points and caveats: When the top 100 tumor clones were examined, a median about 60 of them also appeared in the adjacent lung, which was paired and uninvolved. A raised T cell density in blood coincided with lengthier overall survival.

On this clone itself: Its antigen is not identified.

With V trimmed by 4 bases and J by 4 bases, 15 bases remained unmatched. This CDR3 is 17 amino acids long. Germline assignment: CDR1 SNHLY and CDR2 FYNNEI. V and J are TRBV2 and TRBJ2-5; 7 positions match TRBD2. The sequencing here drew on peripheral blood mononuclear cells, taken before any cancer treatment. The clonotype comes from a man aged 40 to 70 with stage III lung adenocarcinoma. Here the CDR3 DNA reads TGTGCCAGCAGTGGTCTTATCGCGGGGGACGTCAGAGAGACCCAGTACTTC. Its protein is CASSGLIAGDVRETQYF.